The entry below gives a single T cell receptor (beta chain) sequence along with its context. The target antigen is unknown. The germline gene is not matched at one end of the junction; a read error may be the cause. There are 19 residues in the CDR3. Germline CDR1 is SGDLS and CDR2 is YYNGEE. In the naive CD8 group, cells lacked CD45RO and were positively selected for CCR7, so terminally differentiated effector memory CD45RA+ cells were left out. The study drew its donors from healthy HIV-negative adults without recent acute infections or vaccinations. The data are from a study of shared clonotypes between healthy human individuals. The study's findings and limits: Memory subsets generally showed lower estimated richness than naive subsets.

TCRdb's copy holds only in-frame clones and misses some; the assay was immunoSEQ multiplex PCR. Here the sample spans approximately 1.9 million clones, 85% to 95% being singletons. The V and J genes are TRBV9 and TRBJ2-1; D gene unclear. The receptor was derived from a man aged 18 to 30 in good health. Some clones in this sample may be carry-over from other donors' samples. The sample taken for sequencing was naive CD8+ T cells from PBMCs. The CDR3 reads CASNVDSIAPTSSYNEQFF. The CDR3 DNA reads TGTGCCAGCAACGTAGATAGTATAGCACCTACCAGCTCCTACAATGAGCAGTTCTTC.